The TCR beta chain described here comes from a study of T cell repertoires in cytomegalovirus infection. Study-wide background: Public signatures in TCR beta pointed to CMV infection and matching HLA type. Study observations and caveats: CMV carriers having the relevant HLA were flagged by cumulative public TCR beta family frequency. There were HLA-C-restricted CMV-specific TCR beta clonotypes dominating the ex vivo response.

J gave up 7 bases and V 4 bases, and 5 bases lay outside the gene matches. The CDR3 runs 14 residues. The germline gives CDR1 SGHTA, CDR2 FQGNSA. Ten or more counts support this clonotype. Its cognate antigen is unknown. TCRdb reprocessed the reads with MiXCR, giving one entry per CDR3 protein. In the table there are 150,000 to 200,000 distinct CDR3 sequences, approximately 28% of which are singletons. The sequencing sample was made of PBMCs. This sequence was found in a human donor in good health (CMV status not recorded). Some clones in this sample may be carry-over from other donors' samples. The chain joins TRBV7-2 to TRBJ1-5; TRBD1 agrees at 9 bases. Here the CDR3 DNA reads TGTGCCAGCAGCTCACAGGGGGCGGGGCAGCCCCAGCATTTT. Amino acid sequence: CASSSQGAGQPQHF.